These 10 T cell receptor beta chains originate from one sample sequenced in a study of spatial heterogeneity in lung cancer. Their antigen targets remain unknown. In TCRdb, the 5' RACE reads were re-called with MiXCR into one record per CDR3 protein. This sample yields 100,000 or so distinct CDR3 sequences, of which nearly 4.5% are seen a single time; 21% belongs to the top ten. Time point meaning: sample taken at primary tumor resection. Study findings and constraints: Counts that tracked tumor mutation counts were those of expanded intratumoral alpha and beta TCRs.

The source was lung tumor tissue, collected at surgery. The receptors here all came from a male donor with early-stage non-small cell lung cancer.

This clonotype was detected a few times. This chain links TRBV2 with TRBJ1-4; D not resolved. The length of the CDR3 is 14 residues. Germline CDR1 is SNHLY and CDR2 is FYNNEI. Between the trimmed V and J ends, which lost 6 bases and 4 bases, there was a span of 12 bases. The CDR3 DNA follows: TGTGCCAGCAGCTGGAAAGGGCTTAATGAAAAACTGTTTTTT. Translated, it gives CASSWKGLNEKLFF.

V gene TRBV7-9 combines with J gene TRBJ2-5; a weak D match, TRBD1 (7 bases). Germline-derived CDR1 and CDR2 are SEHNR and FQNEAQ (reference sequence). This CDR3 spans 15 amino acids. Trimming cost V 0 bases and J 5 bases, with 13 bases left between them. CDR3 sequence: CASSLAGGQRETQYF. The CDR3 bases are TGTGCCAGCAGCTTAGCGGGGGGACAGAGGGAGACCCAGTACTTC. Looking up the rest from reference TRBV7-9 and TRBJ2-5 gives the full variable domain: DTGVSQNPRHKITKRGQNVTFRCDPISEHNRLYWYRQTLGQGPEFLTYFQNEAQLEKSRLLSDRFSAERPKGSFSTLEIQRTEQGDSAMYLCASSLAGGQRETQYFGPGTRLLVL.

This clonotype was seen only a few times. This rearrangement joins TRBV7-9 to TRBJ2-4; tentatively, D is TRBD1 (6 bases). V was cut by 6 bases and J by 9 bases, with 15 bases left in between. Germline V gene sequence: CDR1 SEHNR, CDR2 FQNEAQ (reference sequence). The length of the CDR3 is 13 residues. CDR3 DNA: TGTGCCAGCAGTCTCAAGGACAGTGGCATTCAGTACTTC. Protein sequence: CASSLKDSGIQYF.

This clonotype was counted ten times or more. Sequence at one end of the junction differs from germline and may be a read error. The V call is TRBV20-1, the J call TRBJ1-5, with D unresolved. Germline CDR1 DFQATT, CDR2 SNEGSKA (reference sequence). The CDR3 consists of 14 residues. CDR3 loop: CSARAGRSTQPQHF. The CDR3 DNA is TGCAGTGCTAGAGCTGGGAGGAGCACTCAGCCCCAGCATTTT.

There are many counts of this clonotype. The gene calls are TRBV27 and TRBJ1-6; D gene ambiguous. Trimming removed 6 bases from V and 7 bases from J, with 13 bases in between. The CDR3 has 14 amino acids. CDR1 is MNHEY, CDR2 SMNVEV, per germline (reference sequence). The CDR3 sequence is CASRRVLGNSPLHF. The DNA for the CDR3 is TGTGCCAGCAGGAGGGTGCTCGGAAATTCACCCCTCCACTTT.

This clonotype was detected ten times or more. The chain recombines TRBV20-1 with TRBJ2-1; D is ambiguous. V was cut by 1 base and J by 10 bases, with 11 bases left in between. Germline V gene sequence: CDR1 DFQATT, CDR2 SNEGSKA (reference sequence). CDR3 size: 12 residues. This CDR3 reads CSARAVGPEQFF. As DNA, the CDR3 is TGCAGTGCTAGAGCCGTCGGACCGGAGCAGTTCTTC.

This clonotype has a handful of counts. No conserved phenylalanine or tryptophan is present at the end of the CDR3, so a read error is the likely explanation. The chain couples TRBV28 to TRBJ1-3; D is undetermined. This CDR3 has 12 amino acids. V was trimmed by 1 base and J by 2 bases, leaving 0 bases between them. Germline loops: CDR1 MDHEN, CDR2 SYDVKM. DNA for the CDR3: TGTGCCAGCAGTTTATCTGGAAACACCATATATCTT. Residues: CASSLSGNTIYL.

There are many counts of this clonotype. This chain uses TRBV6-1 with TRBJ1-5, with 7 bases fitting TRBD1. With 3 bases clipped from V and 13 bases from J, the junction kept 6 bases outside the gene matches. The CDR3 covers 12 residues. Germline CDR1 and CDR2: MNHNS and SASEGT. This CDR3 reads CASSDWTGRQHF. DNA of the CDR3: TGTGCCAGCAGTGACTGGACAGGCCGACAGCATTTT.

Concerning this clonotype: This may stem from a read error, because a much larger clone lies one nucleotide away. The rearrangement joins TRBV2 to TRBJ2-7; a possible D gene is TRBD1 (8 bases). This CDR3 contains 13 residues. Germline V CDR1 and CDR2: SNHLY, FYNNEI. The CDR3 region is CTSTGGLTYEQYF. CDR3 in DNA: TGTACCAGTACAGGGGGACTAACCTACGAGCAGTACTTC.

The genes are TRBV5-5 and TRBJ2-5; D gene unclear. Trimming cost V 2 bases and J 1 base, with 9 bases left between them. This CDR3 comprises 14 residues. CDR1 is SGHKS and CDR2 is YYEKEE in the germline V gene (reference sequence). CDR3: CASSLPVIQETQYF. CDR3 in DNA: TGTGCCAGCAGCTTACCAGTAATCCAAGAGACCCAGTACTTC. Based on the CDR3 plus reference TRBV5-5 and TRBJ2-5, the full variable domain is DAGVTQSPTHLIKTRGQQVTLRCSPISGHKSVSWYQQVLGQGPQFIFQYYEKEERGRGNFPDRFSARQFPNYSSELNVNALLLGDSALYLCASSLPVIQETQYFGPGTRLLVL.